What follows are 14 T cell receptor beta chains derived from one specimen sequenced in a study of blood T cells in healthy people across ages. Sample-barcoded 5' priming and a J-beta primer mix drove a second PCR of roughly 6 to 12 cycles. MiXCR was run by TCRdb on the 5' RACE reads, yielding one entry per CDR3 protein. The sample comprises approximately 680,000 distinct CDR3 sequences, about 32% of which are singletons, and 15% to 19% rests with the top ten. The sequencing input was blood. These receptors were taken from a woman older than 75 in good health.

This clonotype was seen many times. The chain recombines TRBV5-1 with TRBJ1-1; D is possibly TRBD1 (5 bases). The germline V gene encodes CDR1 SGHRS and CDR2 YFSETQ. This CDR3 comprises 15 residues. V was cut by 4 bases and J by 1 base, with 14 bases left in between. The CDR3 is CASSPLTDWNTEAFF. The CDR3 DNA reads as TGCGCCAGCAGCCCTCTGACAGATTGGAACACTGAAGCTTTCTTT.

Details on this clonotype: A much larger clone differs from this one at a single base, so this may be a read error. The CDR3: CASGRGSYYGYTF. The CDR3, as DNA: TGTGCCAGCGGCCGCGGGTCTTACTATGGCTACACCTTC. The chain links TRBV12-3 or TRBV12-4 to TRBJ1-2, with D uncertain. The CDR3 is made up of 13 amino acids. Trimming cost V 8 bases and J 3 bases, with 13 bases left between them.

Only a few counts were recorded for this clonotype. CDR3 sequence (DNA): TGCGCCAGCAGCTCCACCTCCGGCACTGAAGCTTTCTTT. Translated, it gives CASSSTSGTEAFF. V usage is TRBV5-1 and J usage is TRBJ1-1; D gene ambiguous. Trimming pared 3 bases from V and 4 bases from J, leaving 10 bases between. This CDR3 spans 13 amino acids. Germline CDR1 is SGHRS and CDR2 is YFSETQ.

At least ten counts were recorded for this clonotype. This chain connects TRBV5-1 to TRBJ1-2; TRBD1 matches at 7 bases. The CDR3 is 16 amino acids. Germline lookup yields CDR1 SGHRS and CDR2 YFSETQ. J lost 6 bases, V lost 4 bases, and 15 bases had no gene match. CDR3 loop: CASSPTSTGHSNGYTF. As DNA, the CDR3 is TGCGCCAGCAGCCCGACTTCGACAGGGCATAGTAATGGCTACACCTTC.

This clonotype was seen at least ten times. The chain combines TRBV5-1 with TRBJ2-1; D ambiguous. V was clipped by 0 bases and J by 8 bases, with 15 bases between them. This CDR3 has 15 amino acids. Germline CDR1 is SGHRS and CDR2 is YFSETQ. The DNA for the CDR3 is TGCGCCAGCAGCTTGGCGGCTACGACCTCGGATGAGCAGTTCTTC. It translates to CASSLAATTSDEQFF. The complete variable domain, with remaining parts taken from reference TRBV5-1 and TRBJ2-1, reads KAGVTQTPRYLIKTRGQQVTLSCSPISGHRSVSWYQQTPGQGLQFLFEYFSETQRNKGNFPGRFSGRQFSNSRSEMNVSTLELGDSALYLCASSLAATTSDEQFFGPGTRLTVL.

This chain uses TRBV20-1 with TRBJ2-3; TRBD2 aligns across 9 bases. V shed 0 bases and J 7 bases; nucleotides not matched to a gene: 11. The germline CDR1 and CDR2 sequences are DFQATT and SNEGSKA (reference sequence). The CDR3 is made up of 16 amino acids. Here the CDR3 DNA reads TGCAGTGCTAGAGATCTGTCTGGCGCGGGGGGGAATACGCAGTATTTT. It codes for CSARDLSGAGGNTQYF.

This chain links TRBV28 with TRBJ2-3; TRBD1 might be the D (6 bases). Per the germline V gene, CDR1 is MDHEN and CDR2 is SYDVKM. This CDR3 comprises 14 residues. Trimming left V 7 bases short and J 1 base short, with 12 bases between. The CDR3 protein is CASIETGRTDTQYF. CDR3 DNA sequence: TGTGCCAGCATCGAAACAGGGCGCACAGATACGCAGTATTTT.

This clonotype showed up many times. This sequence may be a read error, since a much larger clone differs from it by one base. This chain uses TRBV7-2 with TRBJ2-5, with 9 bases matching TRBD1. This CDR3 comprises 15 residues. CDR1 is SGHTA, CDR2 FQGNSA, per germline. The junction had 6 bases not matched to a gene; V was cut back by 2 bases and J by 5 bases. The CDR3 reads CASSLYTGGCETQYF. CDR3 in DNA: TGTGCCAGCAGCTTATACACAGGGGGCTGTGAGACCCAGTACTTC.

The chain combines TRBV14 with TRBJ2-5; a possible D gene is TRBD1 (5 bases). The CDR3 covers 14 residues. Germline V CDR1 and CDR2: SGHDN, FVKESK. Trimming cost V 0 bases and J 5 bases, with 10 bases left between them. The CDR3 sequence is CASSQDDSWETQYF. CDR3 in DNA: TGTGCCAGCAGCCAAGACGACAGTTGGGAGACCCAGTACTTC.

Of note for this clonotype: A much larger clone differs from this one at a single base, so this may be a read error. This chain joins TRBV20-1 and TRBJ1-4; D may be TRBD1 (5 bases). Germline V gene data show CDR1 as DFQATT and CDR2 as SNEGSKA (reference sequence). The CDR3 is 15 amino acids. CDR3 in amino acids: CNASRGSIVNEKLFF. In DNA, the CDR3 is TGCAATGCTAGTCGGGGCTCGATTGTAAATGAAAAACTGTTTTTT.

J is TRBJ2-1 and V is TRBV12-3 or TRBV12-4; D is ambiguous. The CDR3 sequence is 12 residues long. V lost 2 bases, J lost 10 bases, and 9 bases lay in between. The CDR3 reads CASSLSYVEQFF. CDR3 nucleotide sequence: TGTGCCAGCAGTTTATCGTACGTCGAGCAGTTCTTC.

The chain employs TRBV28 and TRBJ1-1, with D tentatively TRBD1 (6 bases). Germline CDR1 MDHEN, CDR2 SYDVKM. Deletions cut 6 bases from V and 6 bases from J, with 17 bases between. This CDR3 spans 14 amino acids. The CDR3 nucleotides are TGTGCCAGCAGGACAGGAGACGGATTTGCTGAAGCTTTCTTT. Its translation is CASRTGDGFAEAFF.

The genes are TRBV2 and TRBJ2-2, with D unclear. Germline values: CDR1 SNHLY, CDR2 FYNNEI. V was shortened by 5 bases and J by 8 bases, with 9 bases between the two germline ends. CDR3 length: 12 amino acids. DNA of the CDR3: TGTGCCAGCAGTTTAGAAGATGGGGAGCTGTTTTTT. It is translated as CASSLEDGELFF. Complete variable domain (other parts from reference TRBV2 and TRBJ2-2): EPEVTQTPSHQVTQMGQEVILRCVPISNHLYFYWYRQILGQKVEFLVSFYNNEISEKSEIFDDQFSVERPDGSNFTLKIRSTKLEDSAMYFCASSLEDGELFFGEGSRLTVL.

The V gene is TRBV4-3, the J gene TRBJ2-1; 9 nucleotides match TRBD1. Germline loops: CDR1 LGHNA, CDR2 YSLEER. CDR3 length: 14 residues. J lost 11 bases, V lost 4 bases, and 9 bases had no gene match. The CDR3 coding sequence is TGCGCCAGCAGCCCCCCCGGGACAGGGACCCAGCAGTTCTTC. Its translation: CASSPPGTGTQQFF.